Each of the 15 T cell receptor beta chains below was sequenced from the same sample in a study of CD8 T cells in ankylosing spondylitis. TCRdb reanalysed the 5' RACE reads using MiXCR and keeps one entry per CDR3 protein. The repertoire holds about 360,000 distinct CDR3 sequences, with around 20% as singletons. Sequencing was done on a sample of blood, either unsorted or a sorted T cell fraction (not recorded which). These receptors were collected from a male donor with ankylosing spondylitis or in good health (not recorded which).

This chain connects TRBV6-1 to TRBJ1-2; a possible D gene is TRBD1 (6 bases). V lost 4 bases and J 4 bases, leaving 13 bases between the germline ends. Germline V gives CDR1 MNHNS, CDR2 SASEGT. The CDR3 has 14 amino acids. In nucleotides, the CDR3 is TGTGCCAGCAGTGCCCGGGACACCTTCTATGGCTACACCTTC. Protein product: CASSARDTFYGYTF.

The gene calls are TRBV3-1 and TRBJ2-3, with a possible D match to TRBD2 (5 bases). Trimming shortened V by 8 bases and J by 6 bases, and 15 bases separated the two germline ends. The CDR3 runs to 13 residues. Germline V lookup: CDR1 LGHDT, CDR2 YNNKEL (reference sequence). The CDR3 nucleotides are TGTGCCAGCGCCGCGGCTAGCTCGGATACGCAGTATTTT. Amino acids: CASAAASSDTQYF.

This clonotype was seen a handful of times. The V and J genes are TRBV7-9 and TRBJ2-2, with TRBD1 matching 7 bases. V lost 5 bases to trimming and J lost 3 bases; unmatched junction nucleotides: 12. Germline V lookup: CDR1 SEHNR, CDR2 FQNEAQ (reference sequence). The CDR3 is 17 residues long. The CDR3 is CASSLPTGTEYTGELFF. In DNA form, the CDR3 reads TGTGCCAGCAGCCTCCCCACCGGGACAGAATACACCGGGGAGCTGTTTTTT.

V and J are TRBV28 and TRBJ1-1; D is possibly TRBD1 (6 bases). Germline assignment: CDR1 MDHEN and CDR2 SYDVKM. V lost 6 bases to trimming and J lost 5 bases, with 19 bases between them. The CDR3 has 15 amino acids. CDR3 protein: CASRPRGGEGTEAFF. The CDR3 bases are TGTGCCAGCAGACCGAGGGGGGGCGAAGGGACTGAAGCTTTCTTT.

There are a few counts of this clonotype. The chain joins TRBV29-1 to TRBJ2-2, with D possibly called TRBD1 or TRBD2 (5 bases each). The V end lost 7 bases, the J end lost 0 bases, and 12 bases lay between the germline ends. Germline CDR1 reads SQVTM; CDR2 reads ANQGSEA. The CDR3 is 14 amino acids. CDR3 nucleotides: TGCAGCGCTGGGACGGACTCGAACACCGGGGAGCTGTTTTTT. Translation: CSAGTDSNTGELFF.

This clonotype was observed many times. This chain joins TRBV12-3 or TRBV12-4 and TRBJ2-3, with a possible D match to TRBD1 (7 bases). The ends were cut back, 4 bases at V and 3 bases at J, with 14 bases in the middle. The CDR3 is 15 residues long. The CDR3: CASSSGGPETDTQYF. CDR3 DNA sequence: TGTGCCAGCAGTTCAGGGGGGCCAGAGACAGATACGCAGTATTTT.

The rearrangement joins TRBV28 to TRBJ2-1; D remains unclear. V was cut by 7 bases and J by 0 bases, with 16 bases left in between. Per the germline V gene, CDR1 is MDHEN and CDR2 is SYDVKM. The CDR3 length is 16 residues. CDR3: CASTPTGASSYNEQFF. The CDR3 coding sequence is TGTGCCAGCACCCCGACCGGTGCGAGCTCCTACAATGAGCAGTTCTTC.

The gene calls are TRBV3-1 and TRBJ2-1, with D unclear. The CDR3 runs 13 residues. Per germline, CDR1 LGHDT and CDR2 YNNKEL (reference sequence). Deletions cut 1 base from V and 6 bases from J, with 7 bases between. CDR3 protein: CASSQGSGNEQFF. CDR3 DNA: TGTGCCAGCAGCCAAGGTTCAGGCAATGAGCAGTTCTTC.

The chain employs TRBV6-5 and TRBJ2-7, with unresolved D. V was pared by 7 bases and J by 0 bases, with 13 bases between. In germline, CDR1 is MNHEY, CDR2 SVGAGI. The CDR3 consists of 14 residues. The CDR3 loop is CASTFGFSSYEQYF. The CDR3 DNA is TGTGCCAGCACGTTCGGATTCAGCTCCTACGAGCAGTACTTC.

This clonotype was picked up a small number of times. V usage is TRBV5-1 and J usage is TRBJ2-3, with 7 bases that match TRBD1. The CDR3 contains 15 residues. V gave up 4 bases and J gave up 2 bases; unmatched junction bases: 7. Germline values: CDR1 SGHRS, CDR2 YFSETQ. CDR3 in DNA: TGCGCCAGCAGCCTAGGACAGGACCTCACAGATACGCAGTATTTT. Residues: CASSLGQDLTDTQYF.

The V gene is TRBV28, the J gene TRBJ2-5; D not resolved. This CDR3 contains 15 residues. The germline V and J ends were trimmed by 4 bases and 1 base, with 13 bases remaining between them. Germline-derived CDR1 and CDR2 are MDHEN and SYDVKM. The CDR3 DNA reads TGTGCCAGCAGTTCCCTTGAGAGGCCCCAAGAGACCCAGTACTTC. It translates to CASSSLERPQETQYF.

V and J are TRBV12-3 or TRBV12-4 and TRBJ2-3; 9 nucleotides line up with TRBD2. Trimming removed 6 bases from V and 3 bases from J; junction bases left unmatched: 10. This CDR3 region has 16 residues. CDR3 bases: TGTGCCAGCAGCCCCGGGCGGGGGGGCCAGACAGATACGCAGTATTTT. Translating it yields CASSPGRGGQTDTQYF.

The chain carries TRBV29-1 and TRBJ2-1, with TRBD1 identical over 7 bases. The CDR3 sequence is 14 residues long. After removal of 6 bases from V and 3 bases from J, the junction contained 8 bases not matched to a gene. Germline V gene lookup returns CDR1 SQVTM and CDR2 ANQGSEA. CDR3 in DNA: TGCAGCGTCAGGAGGACAGGAAACTACAATGAGCAGTTCTTC. The encoded protein is CSVRRTGNYNEQFF.

A single count supports this clonotype. The chain uses TRBV7-3 and TRBJ2-1; D is unresolved. V lost 3 bases and J lost 5, with 8 bases in between. CDR3 length: 13 residues. The germline V gene encodes CDR1 SGHTA and CDR2 FQGTGA. The chain's CDR3 is CASSLVGDNEQFF. The CDR3 DNA is TGTGCCAGCAGCTTGGTTGGGGACAATGAGCAGTTCTTC.

In its sample, this clonotype was seen many times. This chain links TRBV5-1 with TRBJ2-3; D ambiguous. The CDR3 spans 14 residues. With 5 bases removed from V and 0 bases from J, the gap between germline ends came to 10 bases. Germline V CDR1 and CDR2: SGHRS, YFSETQ. DNA for the CDR3: TGCGCCAGCAGTTCGGGCGTTAGCACAGATACGCAGTATTTT. This codes for CASSSGVSTDTQYF.